What follows are 26 T cell receptor beta chains derived from one specimen sequenced in a study of cytomegalovirus exposure and HLA in healthy donors. It was with 60 Vbeta and 13 Jbeta primers that the PCR ran. The table came from immunoSEQ multiplex PCR; TCRdb's copy has only in-frame clones and leaves some out. The sample holds more than 150,000 clones; around three quarters are singletons and the top ten take roughly 2.5%. Sequences were obtained from PBMCs. The receptors come from a woman aged 30 to 39 in good health and CMV-seropositive.

This clone has only one observation. The chain is built from TRBV5-8 and TRBJ2-3; no clear D gene. The CDR3 totals 12 residues. Germline CDR1 SGHTS, CDR2 YDEGEE. V was cut by 4 bases and J by 2 bases, with 5 bases left in between. CDR3 protein: CASSLYTDTQYF. The CDR3 nucleotides read TGTGCCAGCAGCCTGTACACAGATACGCAGTATTTT. The complete variable domain, with remaining parts taken from reference TRBV5-8 and TRBJ2-3, reads EAGVTQSPTHLIKTRGQQATLRCSPISGHTSVYWYQQALGLGLQFLLWYDEGEERNRGNFPPRFSGRQFPNYSSELNVNALELEDSALYLCASSLYTDTQYFGPGTRLTVL.

The chain links TRBV27 to TRBJ1-4; D not certain. V was clipped by 2 bases and J by 8 bases, with 12 bases between them. The CDR3 is made up of 14 amino acids. Germline V CDR1 and CDR2: MNHEY, SMNVEV (reference sequence). CDR3 DNA: TGTGCCAGCAGTTTAGACGGGGTTAGGGAAAAACTGTTTTTT. Translation: CASSLDGVREKLFF.

The chain links TRBV4-1 to TRBJ2-7; 7 bases fit TRBD2. Germline assignment: CDR1 MGHRA and CDR2 YSYEKL. CDR3 length: 14 amino acids. V dropped 4 bases and J dropped 2; count of bases not matched to a gene: 5. The CDR3: CASSRPGGTYEQYF. The CDR3 DNA reads as TGCGCCAGCAGCCGACCGGGGGGTACCTACGAGCAGTACTTC.

V gene TRBV5-6 combines with J gene TRBJ2-7; weak D call: TRBD2 (5 bases). CDR1 is SGHDT, CDR2 YYEEEE, per germline. The CDR3 spans 15 residues. V shed 0 bases and J shed 0 bases, with 10 bases lying between them. The CDR3 coding sequence is TGTGCCAGCAGCTTGGCGGGAAGGAGCTCCTACGAGCAGTACTTC. Translated: CASSLAGRSSYEQYF.

The V call is TRBV21-1, the J call TRBJ2-2; the table's D gene call, TRBD2, was not cross checked with the DNA. TRBV21-1 is a recognized pseudogene. The CDR3 runs to 16 residues. The CDR3 loop is CASSLGPSKAGGELFF. The CDR3 region has the DNA TGTGCCAGCAGCCTAGGGCCTAGCAAAGCGGGCGGGGAGCTGTTTTTT.

This clone has more than one count but fewer than ten. This chain joins TRBV7-8 and TRBJ2-1; 7 nucleotides line up with TRBD1. Per the germline V gene, CDR1 is SGHVS and CDR2 is FQNEAQ. V lost 1 base to trimming and J lost 14 bases; unmatched junction nucleotides: 5. This CDR3 contains 12 residues. CDR3 nucleotide sequence: TGTGCCAGCAGCTTAGAAAACAGGGGAAAGTTCTTC. This gives the protein CASSLENRGKFF.

The chain uses TRBV7-9 and TRBJ1-3; the D gene is possibly TRBD1 (5 bases). This CDR3 comprises 14 residues. V was shortened by 5 bases and J by 7 bases, with 15 bases between the two germline ends. Germline V gene data show CDR1 as SEHNR and CDR2 as FQNEAQ (reference sequence). CDR3 sequence (DNA): TGTGCCAGCAGCGGTGGGGGGGTCGGTAACACCATATATTTT. It specifies CASSGGGVGNTIYF.

The V call is TRBV10-2, the J call TRBJ2-3; TRBD1 is a possible D gene (6 bases). This CDR3 contains 15 residues. Trimming took 3 bases from V and 0 from J, leaving 10 bases between them. From germline, CDR1 is WSHSY and CDR2 SAAADI. This chain's CDR3 is CASSDVQGSTDTQYF. Written as DNA, the CDR3 is TGCGCCAGCAGTGACGTACAGGGTAGCACAGATACGCAGTATTTT.

The DNA for the CDR3 is TGCGCCAGCCGCCTCCGCGGGGTGCGTGGCTACACCTTC. This codes for CASRLRGVRGYTF. J is TRBJ1-2 and V is TRBV5-1; D ambiguous. This CDR3 is 13 amino acids long. Germline lookup yields CDR1 SGHRS and CDR2 YFSETQ. Trimming pared 7 bases from V and 7 bases from J, leaving 17 bases between.

The chain links TRBV6-1 to TRBJ1-1; D remains unclear. The germline CDR1 and CDR2 sequences are MNHNS and SASEGT. The CDR3 loop spans 15 amino acids. Between the trimmed V and J ends, which lost 1 base and 8 bases, there was a span of 17 bases. In DNA, the CDR3 is TGTGCCAGCAGTGAAGTGTTTAGGAAACGAGGAGAAGCTTTCTTT. Amino acid sequence: CASSEVFRKRGEAFF.

V and J are TRBV10-3 and TRBJ1-5; TRBD1 aligns across 8 bases. Germline CDR1 is ENHRY and CDR2 is SYGVKD. V gave up 2 bases and J gave up 1 base; unmatched junction bases: 1. The CDR3 extends over 15 amino acids. For the CDR3, the DNA is TGTGCCATCAGTGAGGGACAGGGAAGCAATCAGCCCCAGCATTTT. Encoded protein: CAISEGQGSNQPQHF.

V and J are TRBV7-8 and TRBJ2-2; the match to TRBD2 covers 11 bases. CDR3 length: 14 residues. The ends lost 8 bases at V and 5 bases at J; junction bases unmatched: 4. CDR1 SGHVS and CDR2 FQNEAQ come from the germline V gene. The chain's CDR3 is CASGRLAGTGELFF. CDR3 coding DNA: TGTGCCAGCGGAAGACTAGCGGGGACCGGGGAGCTGTTTTTT.

This clone was observed a handful of times. The chain employs TRBV4-3 and TRBJ1-2, with TRBD1 matching 7 bases. V gave up 4 bases and J gave up 7 bases; unmatched junction bases: 9. The CDR3 runs to 14 residues. From germline, CDR1 is LGHNA and CDR2 YSLEER. The CDR3 here is CASSRNDRDVGYTF. CDR3 DNA sequence: TGCGCCAGCAGCCGGAACGACAGGGATGTTGGCTACACCTTC.

This clone has a single count. The chain recombines TRBV4-3 with TRBJ2-2; maybe TRBD2 (6 bases). CDR1 and CDR2 from the germline V gene are LGHNA and YSLEER. The CDR3 has 15 amino acids. V gave up 0 bases and J gave up 5 bases, with 10 bases separating them. CDR3 loop: CASSQDTGVTGELFF. The CDR3 coding sequence is TGCGCCAGCAGCCAAGATACGGGGGTTACCGGGGAGCTGTTTTTT.

V usage is TRBV10-2 and J usage is TRBJ2-2; weak D call: TRBD1 (6 bases). Trimming shortened V by 8 bases and J by 7 bases, and 17 bases separated the two germline ends. Germline V CDR1 and CDR2: WSHSY, SAAADI. This CDR3 spans 14 amino acids. The CDR3 DNA reads TGCGCCAGCCGGGGTTACAGGGTGGACGGGGAGCTGTTTTTT. As protein: CASRGYRVDGELFF.

The V and J genes are TRBV4-2 and TRBJ2-1; TRBD2 agrees at 11 bases. Germline trimming cut 4 bases from V and 7 bases from J; bases unmatched to any gene: 12. Germline loops: CDR1 LGHNA, CDR2 YNFKEQ. The CDR3 loop spans 17 amino acids. For the CDR3, the DNA is TGTGCCAGCAGCCCCCGACTAGCGGGGTGGGGGGATAATGAGCAGTTCTTC. Translation gives CASSPRLAGWGDNEQFF.

CDR3 sequence: CASSLQVNTEAFF. CDR3 coding DNA: TGTGCCAGCAGTCTACAGGTGAACACTGAAGCTTTCTTT. The J gene is TRBJ1-1, the V gene TRBV27; D might be TRBD1 (5 bases). The CDR3 is 13 amino acids. Germline V gives CDR1 MNHEY, CDR2 SMNVEV (reference sequence). Deletions cut 5 bases from V and 0 bases from J, with 7 bases between.

The rearrangement joins TRBV5-6 to TRBJ1-2, with 7 nucleotides matching TRBD1. V shed 0 bases and J 7 bases; nucleotides not matched to a gene: 6. CDR1 and CDR2 from the germline V gene are SGHDT and YYEEEE. This CDR3 is built from 14 residues. The CDR3 sequence is CASSLAGGRAGYTF. The CDR3 bases are TGTGCCAGCAGCTTGGCAGGGGGGCGAGCTGGCTACACCTTC. Using reference TRBV5-6 and TRBJ1-2 for the parts outside the CDR3, the full variable domain is DAGVTQSPTHLIKTRGQQVTLRCSPKSGHDTVSWYQQALGQGPQFIFQYYEEEERQRGNFPDRFSGHQFPNYSSELNVNALLLGDSALYLCASSLAGGRAGYTFGSGTRLTVV.

V is TRBV5-5 and J is TRBJ1-5; TRBD1 aligns across 9 bases. The CDR3 has 16 amino acids. Germline V CDR1 and CDR2: SGHKS, YYEKEE (reference sequence). J was trimmed by 7 bases and V by 4 bases; bases with no gene match: 12. The CDR3 nucleotides are TGTGCCAGCAGCCAACCGGGACAGGGTGAATACCAGCCCCAGCATTTT. Translation gives CASSQPGQGEYQPQHF.

This chain connects TRBV27 to TRBJ2-5; TRBD2 aligns across 10 bases. The CDR3 loop spans 16 amino acids. Germline V CDR1 and CDR2: MNHEY, SMNVEV (reference sequence). V dropped 1 base and J dropped 2; count of bases not matched to a gene: 4. Written as DNA, the CDR3 is TGTGCCAGCAGTTTATTAGCGGGGGGCTCACAAGAGACCCAGTACTTC. Its protein product is CASSLLAGGSQETQYF.

The chain is built from TRBV11-2 and TRBJ2-1, with a tentative D call TRBD2 (6 bases). Germline V gives CDR1 SGHAT, CDR2 FQNNGV. The germline V and J ends were trimmed by 0 bases and 3 bases, with 15 bases remaining between them. CDR3 length: 17 residues. CDR3 amino acids: CASSLDHGGALYNEQFF. In DNA, the CDR3 is TGTGCCAGCAGCTTAGATCATGGAGGGGCCCTCTACAATGAGCAGTTCTTC.

This clone was found a few times. The chain carries TRBV20-1 and TRBJ2-7; D is possibly TRBD2 (6 bases). Germline V gene lookup returns CDR1 DFQATT and CDR2 SNEGSKA (reference sequence). This CDR3 is built from 11 residues. The V gene lost 5 bases and the J gene lost 5 bases, with 10 bases spanning the gap. The CDR3 region has the DNA TGCAGTGCTGCCCGGGAGAACGAGCAGTACTTC. It yields the protein CSAARENEQYF.

This clone has just a few counts. The chain joins TRBV6-6 to TRBJ2-7, with TRBD1 identical over 8 bases. The CDR3 is made up of 14 amino acids. Trimming cost V 4 bases and J 6 bases; bases outside gene matches: 8. Per the germline V gene, CDR1 is MNHNY and CDR2 is SVGAGI (reference sequence). The CDR3 DNA reads as TGTGCCAGCAGTTCCCGGACAGGGAACACCGAGCAGTACTTC. Its protein is CASSSRTGNTEQYF.

This clone was recorded a few times. The chain is built from TRBV7-9 and TRBJ2-3, with 9 bases identical to TRBD2. Germline V gene lookup returns CDR1 SEHNR and CDR2 FQNEAQ (reference sequence). Trimming cost V 4 bases and J 1 base; bases outside gene matches: 15. CDR3 length: 19 residues. CDR3 coding DNA: TGTGCCAGCAGCTCACCTCCGGGACTAGCTGCTTTCGGCACAGATACGCAGTATTTT. Protein product: CASSSPPGLAAFGTDTQYF.

This chain uses TRBV5-4 with TRBJ2-5; 7 bases are shared with TRBD2. The CDR3 totals 16 residues. From germline, CDR1 is SGHNT and CDR2 YYREEE (reference sequence). Losses at the gene ends were 0 bases for V and 2 bases for J; bases not matched to a gene: 7. CDR3 bases: TGTGCCAGCAGCTTGGGCGGGCGGGGGTCACAAGAGACCCAGTACTTC. Translation gives CASSLGGRGSQETQYF.

CDR3 bases: TGTGCCAGCAGTTGGGCCTCAAGCAATCAGCCCCAGCATTTT. This translates into CASSWASSNQPQHF. This chain connects TRBV28 to TRBJ1-5; D is undetermined. The CDR3 is 14 residues long. The V and J ends lost 4 bases and 1 base respectively, with 8 bases between them. Germline values: CDR1 MDHEN, CDR2 SYDVKM.